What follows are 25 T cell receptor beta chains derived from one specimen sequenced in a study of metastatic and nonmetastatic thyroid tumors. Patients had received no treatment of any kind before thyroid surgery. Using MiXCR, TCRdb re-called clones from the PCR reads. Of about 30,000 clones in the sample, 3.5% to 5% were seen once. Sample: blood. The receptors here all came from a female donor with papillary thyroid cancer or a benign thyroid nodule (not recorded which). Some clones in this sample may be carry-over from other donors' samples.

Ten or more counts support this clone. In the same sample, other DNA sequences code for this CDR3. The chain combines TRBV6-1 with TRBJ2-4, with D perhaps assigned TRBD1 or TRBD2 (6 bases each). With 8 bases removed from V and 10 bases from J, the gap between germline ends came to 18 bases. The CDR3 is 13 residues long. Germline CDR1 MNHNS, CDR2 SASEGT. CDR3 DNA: TGTGCCAGCGTTTCACGGGGGCAATCGATTCAGTACTTC. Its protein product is CASVSRGQSIQYF.

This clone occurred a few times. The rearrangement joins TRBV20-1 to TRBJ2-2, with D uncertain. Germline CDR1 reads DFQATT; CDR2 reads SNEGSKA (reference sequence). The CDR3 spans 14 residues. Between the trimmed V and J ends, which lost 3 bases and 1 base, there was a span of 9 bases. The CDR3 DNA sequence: TGCAGTGCTAGGGGTCCAGTGAACACCGGGGAGCTGTTTTTT. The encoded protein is CSARGPVNTGELFF.

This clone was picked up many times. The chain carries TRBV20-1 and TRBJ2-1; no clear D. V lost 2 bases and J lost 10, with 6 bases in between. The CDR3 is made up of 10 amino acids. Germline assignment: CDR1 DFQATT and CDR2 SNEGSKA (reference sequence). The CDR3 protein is CSARIGEQFF. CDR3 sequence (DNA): TGCAGTGCTAGAATCGGGGAGCAGTTCTTC.

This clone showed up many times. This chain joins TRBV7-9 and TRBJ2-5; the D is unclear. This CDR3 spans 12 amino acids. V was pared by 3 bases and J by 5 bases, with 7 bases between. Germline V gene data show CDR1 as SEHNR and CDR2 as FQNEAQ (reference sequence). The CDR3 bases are TGTGCCAGCAGCTTTGAGGTGGAGACCCAGTACTTC. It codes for CASSFEVETQYF.

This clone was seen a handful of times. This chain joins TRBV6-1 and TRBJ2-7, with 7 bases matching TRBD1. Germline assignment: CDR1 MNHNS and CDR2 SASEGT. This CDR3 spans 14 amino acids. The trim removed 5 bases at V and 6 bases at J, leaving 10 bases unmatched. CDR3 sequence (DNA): TGTGCCAGCAGTCCACGAAGAGGACAGGCCGAGCAGTACTTC. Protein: CASSPRRGQAEQYF.

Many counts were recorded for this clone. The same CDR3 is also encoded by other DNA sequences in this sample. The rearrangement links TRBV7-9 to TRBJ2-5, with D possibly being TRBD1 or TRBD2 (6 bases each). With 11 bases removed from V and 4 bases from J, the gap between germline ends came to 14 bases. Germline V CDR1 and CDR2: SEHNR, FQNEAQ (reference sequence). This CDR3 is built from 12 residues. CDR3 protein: CAGGGGGETQYF. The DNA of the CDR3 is TGTGCCGGCGGAGGGGGTGGAGAGACCCAGTACTTC.

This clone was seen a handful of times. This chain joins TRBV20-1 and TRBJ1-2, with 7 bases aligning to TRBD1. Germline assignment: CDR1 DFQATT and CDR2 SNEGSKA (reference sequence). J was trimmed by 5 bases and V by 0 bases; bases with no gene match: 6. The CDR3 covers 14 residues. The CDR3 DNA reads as TGCAGTGCTAGAGACGGCAGGGGGGGATATGGCTACACCTTC. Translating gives CSARDGRGGYGYTF.

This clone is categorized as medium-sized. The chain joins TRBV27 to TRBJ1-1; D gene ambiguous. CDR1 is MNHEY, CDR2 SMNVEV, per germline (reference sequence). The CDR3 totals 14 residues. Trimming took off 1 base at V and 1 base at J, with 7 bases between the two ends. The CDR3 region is CASSLLGRNTEAFF. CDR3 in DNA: TGTGCCAGCAGTTTATTAGGCAGGAACACTGAAGCTTTCTTT.

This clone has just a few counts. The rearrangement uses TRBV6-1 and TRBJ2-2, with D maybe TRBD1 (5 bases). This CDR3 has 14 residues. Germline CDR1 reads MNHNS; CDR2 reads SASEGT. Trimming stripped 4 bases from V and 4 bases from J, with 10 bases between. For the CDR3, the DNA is TGTGCCAGCAGTGCAGACAGAATCACCGGGGAGCTGTTTTTT. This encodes CASSADRITGELFF.

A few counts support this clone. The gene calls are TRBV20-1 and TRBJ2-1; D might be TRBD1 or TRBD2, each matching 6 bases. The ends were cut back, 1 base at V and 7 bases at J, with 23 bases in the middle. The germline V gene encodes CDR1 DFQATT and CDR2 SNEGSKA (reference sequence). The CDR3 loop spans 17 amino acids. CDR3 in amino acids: CSARVQSGVTRGNEQFF. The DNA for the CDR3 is TGCAGTGCTAGAGTACAGTCGGGGGTAACAAGGGGGAATGAGCAGTTCTTC.

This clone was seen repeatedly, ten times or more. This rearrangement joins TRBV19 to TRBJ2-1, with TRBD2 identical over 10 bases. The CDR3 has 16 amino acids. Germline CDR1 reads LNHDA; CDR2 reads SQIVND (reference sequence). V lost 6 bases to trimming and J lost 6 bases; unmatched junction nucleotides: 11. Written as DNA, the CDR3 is TGTGCCAGTAGCACACCCCCAGGACTAGCGGTCAATGAGCAGTTCTTC. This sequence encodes CASSTPPGLAVNEQFF.

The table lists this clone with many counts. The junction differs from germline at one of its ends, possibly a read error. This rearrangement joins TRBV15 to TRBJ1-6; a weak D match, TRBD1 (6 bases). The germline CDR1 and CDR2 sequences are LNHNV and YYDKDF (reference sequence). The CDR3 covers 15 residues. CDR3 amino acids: CASSSETGWGSPLHF. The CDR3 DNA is TGTGCCTCCAGCAGCGAAACAGGGTGGGGCTCACCCCTCCACTTT. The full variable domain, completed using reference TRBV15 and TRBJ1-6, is DAMVIQNPRYQVTQFGKPVTLSCSQTLNHNVMYWYQQKSSQAPKLLFHYYDKDFNNEADTPDNFQSRRPNTSFCFLDIRSPGLGDTAMYLCASSSETGWGSPLHFGNGTRLTVT.

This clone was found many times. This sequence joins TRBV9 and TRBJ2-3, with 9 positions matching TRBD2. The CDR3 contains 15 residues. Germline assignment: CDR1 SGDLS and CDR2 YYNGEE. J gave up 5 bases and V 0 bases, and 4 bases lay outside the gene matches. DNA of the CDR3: TGTGCCAGCAGCGTAGAGGCTAGCGGGAAAGATACGCAGTATTTT. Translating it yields CASSVEASGKDTQYF.

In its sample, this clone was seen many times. CDR3 coding DNA: TGTGCCAGCAGTTACCCTGCGGGGTTGATTTTGAATCAGCCCCAGCATTTT. Amino acid sequence: CASSYPAGLILNQPQHF. The chain has TRBV6-1 and TRBJ1-5; D unclear. V lost 5 bases, J lost 4 bases, and 21 bases lay in between. The CDR3 loop spans 17 amino acids. Germline loops: CDR1 MNHNS, CDR2 SASEGT.

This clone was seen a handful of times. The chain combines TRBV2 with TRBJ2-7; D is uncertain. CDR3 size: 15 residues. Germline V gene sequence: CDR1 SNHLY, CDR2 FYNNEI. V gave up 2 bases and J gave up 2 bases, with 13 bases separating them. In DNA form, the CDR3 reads TGTGCCAGCAGTGAACGGTGGCTGGTTACCTACGAGCAGTACTTC. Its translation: CASSERWLVTYEQYF.

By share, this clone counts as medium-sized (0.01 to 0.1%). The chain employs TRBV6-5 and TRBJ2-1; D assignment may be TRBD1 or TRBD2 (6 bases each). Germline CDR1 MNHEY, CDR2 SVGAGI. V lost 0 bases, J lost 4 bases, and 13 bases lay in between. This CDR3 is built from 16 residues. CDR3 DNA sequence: TGTGCCAGCAGTTACTCTGTCGGGGGCGGGTACAATGAGCAGTTCTTC. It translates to CASSYSVGGGYNEQFF.

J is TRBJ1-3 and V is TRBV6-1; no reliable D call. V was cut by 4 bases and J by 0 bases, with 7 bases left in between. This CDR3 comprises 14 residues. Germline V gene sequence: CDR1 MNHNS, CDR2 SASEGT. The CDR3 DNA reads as TGTGCCAGCAGTGCTGATGTCTCTGGAAACACCATATATTTT. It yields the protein CASSADVSGNTIYF.

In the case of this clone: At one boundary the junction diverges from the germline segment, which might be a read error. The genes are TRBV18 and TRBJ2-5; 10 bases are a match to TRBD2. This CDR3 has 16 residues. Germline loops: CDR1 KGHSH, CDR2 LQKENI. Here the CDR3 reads CASPPLGSGRAETQYF. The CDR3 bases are TGTGCCAGCCCACCCCTGGGCAGCGGGAGGGCTGAGACCCAGTACTTC.

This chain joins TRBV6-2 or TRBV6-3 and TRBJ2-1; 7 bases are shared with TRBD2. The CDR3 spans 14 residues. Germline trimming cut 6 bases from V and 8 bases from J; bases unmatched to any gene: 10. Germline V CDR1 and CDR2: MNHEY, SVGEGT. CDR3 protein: CASRFSGTKDEQFF. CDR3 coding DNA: TGTGCCAGCAGATTCTCCGGGACTAAGGATGAGCAGTTCTTC.

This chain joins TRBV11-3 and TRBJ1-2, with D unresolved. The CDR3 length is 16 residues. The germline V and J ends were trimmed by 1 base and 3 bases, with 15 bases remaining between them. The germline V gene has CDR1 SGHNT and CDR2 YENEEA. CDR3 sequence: CASSLGGFGGDYGYTF. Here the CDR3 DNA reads TGTGCCAGCAGCTTAGGAGGGTTCGGCGGGGACTATGGCTACACCTTC.

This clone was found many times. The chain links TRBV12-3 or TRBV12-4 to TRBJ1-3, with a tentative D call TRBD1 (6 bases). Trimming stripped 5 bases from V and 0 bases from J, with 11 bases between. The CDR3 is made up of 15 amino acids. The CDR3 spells CASSTQGSSGNTIYF. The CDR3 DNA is TGTGCCAGCAGTACACAGGGTTCCTCTGGAAACACCATATATTTT.

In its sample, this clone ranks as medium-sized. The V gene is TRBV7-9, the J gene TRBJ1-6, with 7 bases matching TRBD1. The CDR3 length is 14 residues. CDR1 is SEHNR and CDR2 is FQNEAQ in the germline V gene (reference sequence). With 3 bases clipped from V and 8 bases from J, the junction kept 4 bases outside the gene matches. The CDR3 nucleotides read TGTGCCAGCAGCTTGACAGGGAAAGATTCACCCCTCCACTTT. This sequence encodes CASSLTGKDSPLHF.

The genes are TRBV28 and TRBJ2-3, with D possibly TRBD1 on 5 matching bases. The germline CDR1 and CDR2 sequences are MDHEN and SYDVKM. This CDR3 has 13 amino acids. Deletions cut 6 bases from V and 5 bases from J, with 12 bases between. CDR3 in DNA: TGTGCCAGCAGGGGAACAGGTCTAGATACGCAGTATTTT. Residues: CASRGTGLDTQYF.

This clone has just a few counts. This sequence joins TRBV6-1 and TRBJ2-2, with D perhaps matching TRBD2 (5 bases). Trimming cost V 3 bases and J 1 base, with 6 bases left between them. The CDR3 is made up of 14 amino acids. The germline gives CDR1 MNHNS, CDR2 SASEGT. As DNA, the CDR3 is TGTGCCAGCAGTGAGGAGGTGAACACCGGGGAGCTGTTTTTT. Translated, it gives CASSEEVNTGELFF.

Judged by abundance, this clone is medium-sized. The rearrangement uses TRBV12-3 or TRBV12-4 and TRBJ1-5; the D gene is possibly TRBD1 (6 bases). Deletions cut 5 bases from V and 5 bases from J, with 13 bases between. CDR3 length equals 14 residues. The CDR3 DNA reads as TGTGCCAGCAGTGGAAAGGGGGTCTATCAGCCCCAGCATTTT. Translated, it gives CASSGKGVYQPQHF.